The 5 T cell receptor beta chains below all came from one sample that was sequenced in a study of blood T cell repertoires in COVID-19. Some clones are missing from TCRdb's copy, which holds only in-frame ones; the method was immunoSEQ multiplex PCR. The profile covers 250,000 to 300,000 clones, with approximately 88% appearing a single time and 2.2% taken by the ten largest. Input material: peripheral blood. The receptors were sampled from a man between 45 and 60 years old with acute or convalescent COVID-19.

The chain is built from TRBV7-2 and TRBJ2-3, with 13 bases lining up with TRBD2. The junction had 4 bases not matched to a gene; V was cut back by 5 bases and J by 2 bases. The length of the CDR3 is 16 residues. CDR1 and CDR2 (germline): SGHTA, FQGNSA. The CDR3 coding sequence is TGTGCCAGCAGCCCTACTAGCGGGGGGGCCACAGATACGCAGTATTTT. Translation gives CASSPTSGGATDTQYF.

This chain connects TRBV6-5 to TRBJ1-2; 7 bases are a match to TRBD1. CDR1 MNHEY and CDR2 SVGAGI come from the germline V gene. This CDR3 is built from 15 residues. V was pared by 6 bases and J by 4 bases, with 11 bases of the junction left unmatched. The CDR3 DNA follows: TGTGCCAGCAGGGCTACCCCCAGGGGGTTCTATGGCTACACCTTC. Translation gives CASRATPRGFYGYTF.

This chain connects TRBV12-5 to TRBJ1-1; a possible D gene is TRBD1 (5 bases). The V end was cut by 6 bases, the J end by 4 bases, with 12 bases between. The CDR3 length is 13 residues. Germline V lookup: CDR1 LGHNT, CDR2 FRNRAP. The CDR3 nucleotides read TGTGCTAGTGGACGGGGGGAGAGCACTGAAGCTTTCTTT. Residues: CASGRGESTEAFF. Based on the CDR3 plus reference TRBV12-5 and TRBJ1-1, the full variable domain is DARVTQTPRHKVTEMGQEVTMRCQPILGHNTVFWYRQTMMQGLELLAYFRNRAPLDDSGMPKDRFSAEMPDATLATLKIQPSEPRDSAVYFCASGRGESTEAFFGQGTRLTVV.

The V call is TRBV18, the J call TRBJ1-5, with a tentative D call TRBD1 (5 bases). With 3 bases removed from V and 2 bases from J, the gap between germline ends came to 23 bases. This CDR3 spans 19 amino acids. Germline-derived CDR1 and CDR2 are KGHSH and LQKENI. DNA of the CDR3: TGTGCCAGCTCACCGATTCTGCTAGCTCCCCGGGGGGGCAATCAGCCCCAGCATTTT. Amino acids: CASSPILLAPRGGNQPQHF.

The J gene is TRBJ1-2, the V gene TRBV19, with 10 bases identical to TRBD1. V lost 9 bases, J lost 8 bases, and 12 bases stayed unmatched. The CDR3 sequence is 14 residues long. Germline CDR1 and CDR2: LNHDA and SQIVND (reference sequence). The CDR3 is CASLWDRGLGGYTF. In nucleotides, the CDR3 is TGTGCCAGCCTTTGGGACAGGGGTCTAGGGGGCTACACCTTC.